This T cell receptor beta chain was sequenced for a study of blood T cells in healthy people across ages (dated by TCRdb to the mid-2010s). Broadly, across the study: In model experiments, roughly one uniquely barcoded TCR beta cDNA molecule per two T cells was captured by template switching. Age-related changes in TCR beta repertoire diversity were measured in the study by deep sequencing normalized with unique cDNA molecular identifiers. The donors were split into four age groups: young (average around 15 years), middle-aged (roughly 39), aged (over 55) and long-lived (more than 80). Donors of different ages were randomly distributed across sequencing lanes to avoid experimental bias. Two additional independent replicas of 1 million unique cDNA reads from the same blood draw were analyzed for two donors (one aged 18 to 30 and one aged 80 or older).

The library came from 5' RACE. Reads for this sample came from an Illumina HiSeq 2500. The second PCR ran for about 6 to 12 cycles and used a J-beta primer mix along with a sample-barcoded 5' primer. A template-switch 5' adaptor carrying 12 random nucleotides introduced a unique molecular identifier onto each TCR beta cDNA molecule. At least 2.5 million CDR3-containing paired-end reads were obtained from each sample. First-strand cDNA synthesis was performed from all RNA using the Mint cDNA synthesis kit, with priming by a TRBC-specific oligonucleotide. Following uracil-DNA glycosylase treatment, all cDNA underwent a first 18-cycle PCR with the universal primers M1SS and BC2_uni_R. Turning to the authors' computational methods: Normalization of each sample was performed by random selection of 1 million high-quality reads, each carrying a distinct molecular identifier. Reads with shared molecular identifiers were discarded instead of being binned into consensus sequences. MiTCR, with a Q25 quality threshold and the strictest error-elimination algorithm, was used for CDR3 identification, clonotype clustering and error correction. A nonparametric unseen species model with Euler transformation was used to estimate lower-bound total TCR beta diversity. The raw public reads went through TCRdb reprocessing: fastp at Q25, MiXCR clone calling, in-frame beta chains kept. Every CDR3 protein is listed once, alongside the most common genes and DNA of its rows. These V and J calls derive from TCRdb rather than the authors' analysis. The sample has about a million distinct CDR3 sequences on record, roughly 48% of them singletons. The top ten clonotypes cover 13% of the sample.

The study at large found these results: The CMV infection status of donors was not known, potentially confounding age-related changes in expanded clonotypes. Compared with the aged group, the long-lived group had more naive CD4+ T cells, fewer expanded clones and increased TCR diversity, a pattern suggesting age selection. As age increased, observed TCR beta diversity per million T cells dropped in a roughly linear way, and a significant reduction was already evident by age about 40. Estimates of total diversity from one million sequenced T cells were regarded as lower bounds and underestimates. Conclusive comparison of naive and antigen-experienced compartments was prevented by the profiling of bulk unsorted PBMCs. Observed TCR beta diversity correlated strongly with the percentage of naive T cells measured by flow cytometry.

This clonotype was picked up a small number of times. No cognate antigen has been identified for it. No base quality values were provided; no much bigger clone lies one nucleotide off. Systemically healthy Caucasian individuals from Russia, around 38 in total and aged roughly 6 to 100 years, were included as donors. Around 9.7 milliliters of peripheral blood were collected from each donor into EDTA-treated Vacutainer tubes. PBMCs were isolated by Ficoll-Paque density-gradient centrifugation, with at least 6.5 million obtained per sample. Total RNA, at least 6 micrograms per sample, was extracted from PBMCs with Trizol reagent. For every donor, flow cytometry on a PBMC aliquot measured the percentage of naive CD45RAhigh/CD27high T cells. The junction shows trimming of 5 bases on V and 4 bases on J, plus 14 bases between the germline ends. The CDR3 goes from the cysteine to the phenylalanine over 14 residues. Solely the CDR3 DNA is kept, with 42 bases framed from the first base.

Sequencing was carried out using blood. The chain couples TRBV12-3 or TRBV12-4 to TRBJ1-2, with the D segment identity uncertain. The clonotype comes from a young man in good health. The DNA is as follows: TGTGCCAGCAGTGACCACAATTTACTCTATGGCTACACCTTC. Its protein is CASSDHNLLYGYTF.